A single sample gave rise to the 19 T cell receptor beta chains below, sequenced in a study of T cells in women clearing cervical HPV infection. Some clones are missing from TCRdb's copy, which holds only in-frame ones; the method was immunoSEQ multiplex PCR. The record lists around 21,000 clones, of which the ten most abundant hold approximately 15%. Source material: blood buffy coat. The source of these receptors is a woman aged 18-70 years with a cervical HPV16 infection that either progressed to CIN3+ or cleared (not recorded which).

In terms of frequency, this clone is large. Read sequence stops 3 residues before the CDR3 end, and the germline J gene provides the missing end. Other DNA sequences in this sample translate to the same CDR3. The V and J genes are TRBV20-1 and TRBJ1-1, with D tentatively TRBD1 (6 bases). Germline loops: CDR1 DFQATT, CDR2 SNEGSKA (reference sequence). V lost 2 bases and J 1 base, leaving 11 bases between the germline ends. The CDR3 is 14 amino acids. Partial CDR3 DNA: TGCAGTGCTAGACTAACACAGGGGAACACTGAA. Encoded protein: CSARLTQGNTE. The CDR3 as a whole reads CSARLTQGNTEAFF.

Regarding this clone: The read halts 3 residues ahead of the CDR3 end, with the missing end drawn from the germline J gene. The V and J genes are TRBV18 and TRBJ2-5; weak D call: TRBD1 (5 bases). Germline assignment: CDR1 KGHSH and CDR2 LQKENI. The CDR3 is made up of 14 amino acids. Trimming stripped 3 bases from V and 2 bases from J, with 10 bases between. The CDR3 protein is CASSPGLQQETQYF. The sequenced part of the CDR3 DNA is TGTGCCAGCTCACCGGGGCTTCAACAAGAGACC. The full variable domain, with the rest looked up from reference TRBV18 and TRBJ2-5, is NAGVMQNPRHLVRRRGQEARLRCSPMKGHSHVYWYRQLPEEGLKFMVYLQKENIIDESGMPKERFSAEFPKEGPSILRIQQVVRGDSAAYFCASSPGLQQETQYFGPGTRLLVL.

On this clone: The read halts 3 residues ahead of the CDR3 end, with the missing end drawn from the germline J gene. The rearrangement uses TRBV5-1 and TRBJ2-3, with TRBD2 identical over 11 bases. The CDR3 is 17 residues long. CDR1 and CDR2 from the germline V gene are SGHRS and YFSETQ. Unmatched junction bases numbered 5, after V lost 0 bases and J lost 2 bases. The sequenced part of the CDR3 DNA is TGCGCCAGCAGCTTGGGAGTAGCGGGGGGGTTCACAGATACG. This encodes CASSLGVAGGFTDT. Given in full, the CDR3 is CASSLGVAGGFTDTQYF.

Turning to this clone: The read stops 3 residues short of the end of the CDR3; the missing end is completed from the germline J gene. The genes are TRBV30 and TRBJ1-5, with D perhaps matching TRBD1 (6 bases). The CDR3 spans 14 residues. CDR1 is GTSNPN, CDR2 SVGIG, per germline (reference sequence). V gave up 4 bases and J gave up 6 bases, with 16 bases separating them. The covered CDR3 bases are TGTGCCTGGAACCCCTCCAGGGGTTTTCAGCCC. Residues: CAWNPSRGFQP. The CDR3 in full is CAWNPSRGFQPQHF. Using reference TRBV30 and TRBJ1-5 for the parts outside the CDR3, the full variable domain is SQTIHQWPATLVQPVGSPLSLECTVEGTSNPNLYWYRQAAGRGLQLLFYSVGIGQISSEVPQNLSASRPQDRQFILSSKKLLLSDSGFYLCAWNPSRGFQPQHFGDGTRLSIL.

CDR3 DNA (partial): TGTGCCACCAGTGATTTTGGTATCGGGGTGGCGGAGACC. Translation gives CATSDFGIGVAET. The whole CDR3 is CATSDFGIGVAETQYF. The J gene is TRBJ2-5, the V gene TRBV24-1, with TRBD2 as a possible D gene (5 bases). From the germline J gene comes the end of the CDR3, since the read stops 3 residues before it. The CDR3 has 16 residues. Trimming shortened V by 1 base and J by 5 bases, and 16 bases separated the two germline ends. Looked up from germline, CDR1 is KGHDR and CDR2 is SFDVKD.

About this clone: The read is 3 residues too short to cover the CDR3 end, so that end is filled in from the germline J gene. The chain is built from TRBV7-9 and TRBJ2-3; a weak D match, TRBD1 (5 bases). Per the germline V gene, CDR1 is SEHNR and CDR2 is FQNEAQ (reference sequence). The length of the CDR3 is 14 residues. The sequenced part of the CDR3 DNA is TGTGCCAGCAGCCCCCAGGCTGGACAAGAGACG. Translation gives CASSPQAGQET. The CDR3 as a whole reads CASSPQAGQETQYF.

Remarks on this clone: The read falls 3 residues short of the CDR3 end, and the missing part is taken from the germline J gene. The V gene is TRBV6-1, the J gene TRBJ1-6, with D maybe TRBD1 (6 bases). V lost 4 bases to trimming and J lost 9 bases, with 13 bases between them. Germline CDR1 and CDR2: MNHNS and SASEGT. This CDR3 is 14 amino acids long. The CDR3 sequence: CASSGQVGGSPLHF. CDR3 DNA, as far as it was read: TGTGCCAGCAGTGGACAGGTTGGGGGTTCACCC.

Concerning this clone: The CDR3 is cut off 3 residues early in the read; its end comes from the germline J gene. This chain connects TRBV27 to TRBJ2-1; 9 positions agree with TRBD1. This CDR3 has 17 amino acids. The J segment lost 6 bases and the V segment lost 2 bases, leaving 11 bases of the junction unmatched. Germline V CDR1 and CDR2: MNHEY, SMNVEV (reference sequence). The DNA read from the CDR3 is TGTGCCAGCAGTTTAGAAGCGAGACGACAGGGGGGCAATGAG. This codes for CASSLEARRQGGNE. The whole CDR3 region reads CASSLEARRQGGNEQFF.

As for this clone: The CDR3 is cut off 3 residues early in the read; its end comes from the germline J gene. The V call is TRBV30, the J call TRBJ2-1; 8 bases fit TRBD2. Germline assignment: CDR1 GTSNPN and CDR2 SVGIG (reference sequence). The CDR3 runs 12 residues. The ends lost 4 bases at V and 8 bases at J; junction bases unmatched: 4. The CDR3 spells CAWTSGGDEQFF. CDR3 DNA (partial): TGTGCCTGGACCTCCGGGGGGGATGAG.

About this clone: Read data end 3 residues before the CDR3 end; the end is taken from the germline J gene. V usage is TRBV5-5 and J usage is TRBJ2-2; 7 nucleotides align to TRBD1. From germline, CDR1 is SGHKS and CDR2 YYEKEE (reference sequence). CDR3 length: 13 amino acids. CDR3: CASSPTGNSPLFF. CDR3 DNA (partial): TGTGCCAGCAGCCCGACAGGGAATTCACCG.

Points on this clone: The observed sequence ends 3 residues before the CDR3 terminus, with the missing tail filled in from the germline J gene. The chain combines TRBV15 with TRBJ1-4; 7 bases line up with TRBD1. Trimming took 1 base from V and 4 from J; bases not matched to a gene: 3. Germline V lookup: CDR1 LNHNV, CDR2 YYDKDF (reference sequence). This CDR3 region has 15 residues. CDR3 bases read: TGTGCCACCAGCAGAGTGGACAGGATTAATGAAAAA. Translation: CATSRVDRINEK. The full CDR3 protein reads CATSRVDRINEKLFF.

CDR3 bases read: TGTGCCAGCAGCGGCCGCCGAGGGGCCACAGATACG. Encoded protein: CASSGRRGATDT. The entire CDR3 reads CASSGRRGATDTQYF. The chain has TRBV6-4 and TRBJ2-3, with D perhaps being TRBD1 or TRBD2 (5 bases each). The read ends 3 residues early relative to the CDR3; the germline J gene fills the gap. The CDR3 extends over 15 amino acids. Germline V gene sequence: CDR1 MRHNA, CDR2 SNTAGT. V was pared by 6 bases and J by 2 bases, with 15 bases between.

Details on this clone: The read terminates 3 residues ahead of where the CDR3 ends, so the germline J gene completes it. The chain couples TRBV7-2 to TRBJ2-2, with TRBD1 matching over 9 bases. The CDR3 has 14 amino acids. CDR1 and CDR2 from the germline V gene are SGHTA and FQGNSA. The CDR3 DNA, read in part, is TGTGCCAGCAGCCTAGACAGGGGGAACGAAAAG. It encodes CASSLDRGNEK. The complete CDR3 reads CASSLDRGNEKLFF.

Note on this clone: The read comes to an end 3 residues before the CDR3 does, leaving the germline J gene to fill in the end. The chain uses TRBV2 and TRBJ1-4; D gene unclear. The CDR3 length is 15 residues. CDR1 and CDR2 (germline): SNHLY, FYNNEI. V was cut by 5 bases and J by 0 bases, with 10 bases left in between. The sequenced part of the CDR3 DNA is TGTGCCAGCAGTATCCCAGACTCAACTAATGAAAAA. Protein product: CASSIPDSTNEK. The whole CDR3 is CASSIPDSTNEKLFF.

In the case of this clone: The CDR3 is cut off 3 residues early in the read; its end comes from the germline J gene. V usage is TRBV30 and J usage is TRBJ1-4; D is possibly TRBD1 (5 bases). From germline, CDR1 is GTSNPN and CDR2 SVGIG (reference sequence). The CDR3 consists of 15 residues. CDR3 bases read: TGTGCCTGGACGAACGGAGGGACTAATAATTCACCA. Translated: CAWTNGGTNNSP. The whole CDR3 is CAWTNGGTNNSPLFF.

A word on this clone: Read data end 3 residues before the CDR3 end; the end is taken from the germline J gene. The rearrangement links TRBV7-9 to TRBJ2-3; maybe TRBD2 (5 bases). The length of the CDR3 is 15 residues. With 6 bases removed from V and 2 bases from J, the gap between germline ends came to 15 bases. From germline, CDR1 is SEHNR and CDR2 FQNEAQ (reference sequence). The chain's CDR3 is CASRLGLTNTDTQYF. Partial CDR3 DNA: TGTGCCAGCAGGCTCGGACTTACGAACACAGATACG.

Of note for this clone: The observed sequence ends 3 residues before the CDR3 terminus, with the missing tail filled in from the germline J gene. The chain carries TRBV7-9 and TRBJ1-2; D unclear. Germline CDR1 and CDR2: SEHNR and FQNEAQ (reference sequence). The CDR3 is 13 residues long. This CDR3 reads CASSLEGFYDYTF. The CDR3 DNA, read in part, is TGTGCCAGCAGCTTAGAAGGGTTCTACGAC.

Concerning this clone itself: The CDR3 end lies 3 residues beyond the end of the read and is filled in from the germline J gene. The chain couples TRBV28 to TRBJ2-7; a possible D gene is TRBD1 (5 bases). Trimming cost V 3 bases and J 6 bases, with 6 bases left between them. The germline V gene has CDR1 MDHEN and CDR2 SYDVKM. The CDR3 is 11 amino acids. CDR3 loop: CASSFQGEQYF. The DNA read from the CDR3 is TGTGCCAGCAGTTTTCAGGGCGAG. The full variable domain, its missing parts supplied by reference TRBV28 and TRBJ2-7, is DVKVTQSSRYLVKRTGEKVFLECVQDMDHENMFWYRQDPGLGLRLIYFSYDVKMKEKGDIPEGYSVSREKKERFSLILESASTNQTSMYLCASSFQGEQYFGPGTRLTVT.

The CDR3 bases that were read are TGCAGCGTTGAAGGTCAGGGGTTTGAC. Amino acids: CSVEGQGFD. The whole CDR3 sequence is CSVEGQGFDYTF. This chain joins TRBV29-1 and TRBJ1-2; a possible D gene is TRBD1 (6 bases). The read falls 3 residues short of the CDR3 end, and the missing part is taken from the germline J gene. The CDR3 is 12 amino acids. Germline V gives CDR1 SQVTM, CDR2 ANQGSEA.